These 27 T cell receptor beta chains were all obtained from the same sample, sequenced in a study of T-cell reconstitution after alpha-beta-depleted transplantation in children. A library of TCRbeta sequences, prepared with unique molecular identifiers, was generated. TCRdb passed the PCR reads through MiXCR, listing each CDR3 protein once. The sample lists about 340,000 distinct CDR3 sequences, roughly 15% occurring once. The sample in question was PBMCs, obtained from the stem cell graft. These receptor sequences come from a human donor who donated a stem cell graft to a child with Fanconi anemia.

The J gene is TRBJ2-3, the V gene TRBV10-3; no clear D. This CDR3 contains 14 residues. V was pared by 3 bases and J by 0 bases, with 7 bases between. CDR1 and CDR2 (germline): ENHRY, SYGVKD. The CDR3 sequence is CAISDSPSTDTQYF. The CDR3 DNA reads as TGTGCCATCAGTGACTCCCCGAGCACAGATACGCAGTATTTT.

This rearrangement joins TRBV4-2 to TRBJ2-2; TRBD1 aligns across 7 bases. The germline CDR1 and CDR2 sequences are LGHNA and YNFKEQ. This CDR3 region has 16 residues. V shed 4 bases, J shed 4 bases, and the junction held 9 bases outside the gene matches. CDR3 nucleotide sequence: TGTGCCAGCAGCCTTTCGACAGGGATGAGCACCGGGGAGCTGTTTTTT. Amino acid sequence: CASSLSTGMSTGELFF.

The chain's CDR3 is CASSNYGTPSYNEQFF. CDR3 DNA sequence: TGTGCCAGCAGTAACTACGGGACACCCTCCTACAATGAGCAGTTCTTC. The rearrangement joins TRBV27 to TRBJ2-1; TRBD1 is a possible D gene (6 bases). V gave up 5 bases and J gave up 0 bases, with 14 bases separating them. The CDR3 consists of 16 residues. Germline loops: CDR1 MNHEY, CDR2 SMNVEV (reference sequence).

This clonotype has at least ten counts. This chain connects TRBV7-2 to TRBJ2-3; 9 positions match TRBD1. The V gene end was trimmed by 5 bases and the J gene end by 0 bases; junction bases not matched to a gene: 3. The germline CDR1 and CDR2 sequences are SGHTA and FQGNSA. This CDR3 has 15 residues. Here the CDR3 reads CASSRQGVSTDTQYF. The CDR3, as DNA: TGTGCCAGCAGCCGACAGGGGGTGAGCACAGATACGCAGTATTTT. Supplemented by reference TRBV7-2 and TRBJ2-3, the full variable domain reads GAGVSQSPSNKVTEKGKDVELRCDPISGHTALYWYRQSLGQGLEFLIYFQGNSAPDKSGLPSDRFSAERTGGSVSTLTIQRTQQEDSAVYLCASSRQGVSTDTQYFGPGTRLTVL.

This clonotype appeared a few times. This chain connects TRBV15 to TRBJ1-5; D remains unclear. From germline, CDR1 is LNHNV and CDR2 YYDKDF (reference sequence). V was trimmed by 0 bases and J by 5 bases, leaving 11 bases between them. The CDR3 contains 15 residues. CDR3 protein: CATSRDKGIYQPQHF. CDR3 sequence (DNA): TGTGCCACCAGCAGAGATAAAGGGATCTATCAGCCCCAGCATTTT.

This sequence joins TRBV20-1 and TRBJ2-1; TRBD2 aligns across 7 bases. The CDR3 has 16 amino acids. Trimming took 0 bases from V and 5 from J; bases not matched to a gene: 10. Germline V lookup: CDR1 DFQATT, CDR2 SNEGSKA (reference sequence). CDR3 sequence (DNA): TGCAGTGCTAGAGATCGCAGGCGGGGGAACCACAATGAGCAGTTCTTC. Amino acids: CSARDRRRGNHNEQFF.

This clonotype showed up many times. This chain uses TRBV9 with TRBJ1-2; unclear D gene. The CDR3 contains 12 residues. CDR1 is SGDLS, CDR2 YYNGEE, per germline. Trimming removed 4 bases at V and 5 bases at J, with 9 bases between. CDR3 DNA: TGTGCCAGCAGCCCTCGAGGGTATGGCTACACCTTC. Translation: CASSPRGYGYTF. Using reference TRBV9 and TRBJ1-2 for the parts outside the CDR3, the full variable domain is DSGVTQTPKHLITATGQRVTLRCSPRSGDLSVYWYQQSLDQGLQFLIQYYNGEERAKGNILERFSAQQFPDLHSELNLSSLELGDSALYFCASSPRGYGYTFGSGTRLTVV.

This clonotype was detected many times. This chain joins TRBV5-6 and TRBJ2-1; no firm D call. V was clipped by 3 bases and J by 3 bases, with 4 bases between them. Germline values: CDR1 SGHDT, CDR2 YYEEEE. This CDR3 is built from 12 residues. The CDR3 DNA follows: TGTGCCAGCAGCTGGAACTACAATGAGCAGTTCTTC. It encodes CASSWNYNEQFF.

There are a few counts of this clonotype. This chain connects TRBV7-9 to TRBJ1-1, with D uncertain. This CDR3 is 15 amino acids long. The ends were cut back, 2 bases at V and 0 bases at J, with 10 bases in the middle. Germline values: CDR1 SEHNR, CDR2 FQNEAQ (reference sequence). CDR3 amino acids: CASSLPLGLNTEAFF. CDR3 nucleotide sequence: TGTGCCAGCAGCTTACCTCTCGGATTGAACACTGAAGCTTTCTTT.

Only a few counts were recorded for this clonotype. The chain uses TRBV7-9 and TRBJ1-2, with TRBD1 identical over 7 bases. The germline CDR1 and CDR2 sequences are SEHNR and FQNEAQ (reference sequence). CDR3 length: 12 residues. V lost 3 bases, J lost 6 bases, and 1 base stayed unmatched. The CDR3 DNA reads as TGTGCCAGCAGCTTGGACAGGAATGGCTACACCTTC. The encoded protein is CASSLDRNGYTF.

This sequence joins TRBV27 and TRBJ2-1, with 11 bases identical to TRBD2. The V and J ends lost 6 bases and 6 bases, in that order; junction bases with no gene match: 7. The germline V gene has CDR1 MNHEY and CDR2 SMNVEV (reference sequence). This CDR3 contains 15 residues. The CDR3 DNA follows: TGTGCCAGCAGCCCTACTAGCGGGGGAAGCAATGAGCAGTTCTTC. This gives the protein CASSPTSGGSNEQFF.

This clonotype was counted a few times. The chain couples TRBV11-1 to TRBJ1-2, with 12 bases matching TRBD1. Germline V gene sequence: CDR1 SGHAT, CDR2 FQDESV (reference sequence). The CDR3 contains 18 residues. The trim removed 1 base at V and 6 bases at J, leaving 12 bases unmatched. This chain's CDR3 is CASSLDISGTGGRHGYTF. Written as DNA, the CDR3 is TGTGCCAGCAGCTTAGACATTTCCGGGACAGGGGGCCGTCATGGCTACACCTTC.

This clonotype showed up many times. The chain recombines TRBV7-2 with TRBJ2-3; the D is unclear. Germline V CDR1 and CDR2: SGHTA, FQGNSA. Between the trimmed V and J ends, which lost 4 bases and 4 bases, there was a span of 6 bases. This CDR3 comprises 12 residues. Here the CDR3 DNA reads TGTGCCAGCAGCTGGTTAGCAGATACGCAGTATTTT. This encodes CASSWLADTQYF.

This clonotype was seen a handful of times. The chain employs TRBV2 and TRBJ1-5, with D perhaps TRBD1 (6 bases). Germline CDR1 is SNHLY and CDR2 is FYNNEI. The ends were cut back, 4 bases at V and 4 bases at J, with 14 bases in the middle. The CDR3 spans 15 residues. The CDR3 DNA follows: TGTGCCAGCAGTGTTGCGCAGGGACAAAATCAGCCCCAGCATTTT. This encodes CASSVAQGQNQPQHF.

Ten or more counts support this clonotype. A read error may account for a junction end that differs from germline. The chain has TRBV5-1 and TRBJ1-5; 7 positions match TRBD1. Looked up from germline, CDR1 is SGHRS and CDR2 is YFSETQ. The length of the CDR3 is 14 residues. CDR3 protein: CASSFTGDGQPQHF. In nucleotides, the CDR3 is TGTGCCAGTAGTTTTACAGGGGACGGGCAGCCCCAGCATTTT.

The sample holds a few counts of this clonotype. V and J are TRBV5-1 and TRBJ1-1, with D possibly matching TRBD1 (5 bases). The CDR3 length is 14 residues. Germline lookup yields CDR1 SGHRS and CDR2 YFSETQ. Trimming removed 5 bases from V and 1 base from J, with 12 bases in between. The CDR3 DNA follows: TGCGCCAGCAGGTCCGGGACGGAGAACACTGAAGCTTTCTTT. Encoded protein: CASRSGTENTEAFF.

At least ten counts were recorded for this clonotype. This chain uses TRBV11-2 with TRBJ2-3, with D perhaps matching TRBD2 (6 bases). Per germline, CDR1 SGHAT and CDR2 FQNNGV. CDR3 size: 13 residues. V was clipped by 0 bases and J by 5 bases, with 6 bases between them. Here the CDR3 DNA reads TGTGCCAGCAGCTTAGAGCGGGGAGATACGCAGTATTTT. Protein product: CASSLERGDTQYF.

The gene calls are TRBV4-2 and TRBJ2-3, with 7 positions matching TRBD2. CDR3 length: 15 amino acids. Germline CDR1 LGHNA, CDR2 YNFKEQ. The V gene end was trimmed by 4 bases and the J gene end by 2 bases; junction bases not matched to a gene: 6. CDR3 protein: CASSPRLAATDTQYF. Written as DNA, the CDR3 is TGTGCCAGCAGCCCCCGACTAGCAGCCACAGATACGCAGTATTTT.

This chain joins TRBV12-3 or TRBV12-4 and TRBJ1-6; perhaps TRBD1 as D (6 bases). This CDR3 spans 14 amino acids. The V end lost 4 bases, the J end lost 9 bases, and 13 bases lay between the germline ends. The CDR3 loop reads CASSSSGDGSPLHF. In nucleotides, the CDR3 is TGTGCCAGCAGTTCCTCAGGGGACGGTTCACCCCTCCACTTT.

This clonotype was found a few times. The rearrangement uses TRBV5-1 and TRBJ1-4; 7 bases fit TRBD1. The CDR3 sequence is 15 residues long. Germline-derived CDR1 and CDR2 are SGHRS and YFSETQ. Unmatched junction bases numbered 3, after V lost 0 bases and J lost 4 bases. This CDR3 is CASSLVGTDNEKLFF. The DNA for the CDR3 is TGCGCCAGCAGCTTGGTCGGGACAGATAATGAAAAACTGTTTTTT.

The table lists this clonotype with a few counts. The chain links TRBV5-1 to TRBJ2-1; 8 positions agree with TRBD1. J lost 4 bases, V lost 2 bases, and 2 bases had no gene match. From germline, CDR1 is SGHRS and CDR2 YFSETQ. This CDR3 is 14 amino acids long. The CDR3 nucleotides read TGCGCCAGCAGCTTTACAGGGGGTTACAATGAGCAGTTCTTC. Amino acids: CASSFTGGYNEQFF.

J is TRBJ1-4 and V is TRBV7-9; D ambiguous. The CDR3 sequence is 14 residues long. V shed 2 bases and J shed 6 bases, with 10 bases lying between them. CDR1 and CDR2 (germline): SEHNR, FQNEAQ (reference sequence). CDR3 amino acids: CASSLTYGDEKLFF. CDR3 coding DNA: TGTGCCAGCAGCTTAACGTATGGAGATGAAAAACTGTTTTTT.

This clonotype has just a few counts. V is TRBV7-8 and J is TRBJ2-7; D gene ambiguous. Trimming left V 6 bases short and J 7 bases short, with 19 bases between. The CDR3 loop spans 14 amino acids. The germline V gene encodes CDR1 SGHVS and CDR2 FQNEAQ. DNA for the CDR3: TGTGCCAGCAGTTTAATCACCCCACCATTTGAGCAGTACGTC. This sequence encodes CASSLITPPFEQYV.

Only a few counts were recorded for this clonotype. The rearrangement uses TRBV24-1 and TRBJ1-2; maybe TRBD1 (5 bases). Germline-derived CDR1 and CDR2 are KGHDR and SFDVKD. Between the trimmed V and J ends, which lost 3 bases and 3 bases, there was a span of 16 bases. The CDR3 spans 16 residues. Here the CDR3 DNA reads TGTGCCACCAGTGATCCAAGGGACCGAATCCACTATGGCTACACCTTC. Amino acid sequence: CATSDPRDRIHYGYTF.

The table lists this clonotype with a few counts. The CDR3 reads CASSEDPRWNSPLHF. The DNA of the CDR3 is TGTGCCAGCAGTGAAGACCCACGTTGGAATTCACCCCTCCACTTT. The genes are TRBV2 and TRBJ1-6; no firm D call. Germline-derived CDR1 and CDR2 are SNHLY and FYNNEI. The length of the CDR3 is 15 residues. With 1 base removed from V and 7 bases from J, the gap between germline ends came to 11 bases. The full variable domain, completed using reference TRBV2 and TRBJ1-6, is EPEVTQTPSHQVTQMGQEVILRCVPISNHLYFYWYRQILGQKVEFLVSFYNNEISEKSEIFDDQFSVERPDGSNFTLKIRSTKLEDSAMYFCASSEDPRWNSPLHFGNGTRLTVT.

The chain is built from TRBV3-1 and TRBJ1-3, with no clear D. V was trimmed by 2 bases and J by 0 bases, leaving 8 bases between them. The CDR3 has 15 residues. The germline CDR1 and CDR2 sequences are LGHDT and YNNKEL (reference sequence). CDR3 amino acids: CASSQSALSGNTIYF. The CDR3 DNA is TGTGCCAGCAGCCAATCAGCTCTCTCTGGAAACACCATATATTTT.

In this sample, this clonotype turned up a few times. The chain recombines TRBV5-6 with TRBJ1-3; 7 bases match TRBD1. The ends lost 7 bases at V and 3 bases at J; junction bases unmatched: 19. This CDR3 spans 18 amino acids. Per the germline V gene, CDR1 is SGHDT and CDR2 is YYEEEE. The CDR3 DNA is TGTGCCAGCCCCAAAACCCGGGAGGGACAGTTGAGTGGAAACACCATATATTTT. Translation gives CASPKTREGQLSGNTIYF.